A single sample gave rise to the 5 T cell receptor beta chains below, sequenced in a study of blood T cell repertoires in COVID-19. Sequenced by immunoSEQ multiplex PCR; TCRdb stores in-frame clones only, minus some. The sample holds about 500,000 clones; about nine tenths are singletons and the top ten take 0.7%. Sequencing was done on a sample of PBMCs or T cells enriched from blood (not recorded which). The receptor source for this set is a young woman who had recovered from COVID-19.

V usage is TRBV7-2 and J usage is TRBJ2-1; TRBD2 agrees at 8 bases. Per the germline V gene, CDR1 is SGHTA and CDR2 is FQGNSA. The CDR3 sequence is 14 residues long. V lost 1 base to trimming and J lost 4 bases; unmatched junction nucleotides: 0. CDR3 residues: CASSLGLAYNEQFF. DNA for the CDR3: TGTGCCAGCAGCTTAGGACTAGCGTACAATGAGCAGTTCTTC.

About this clone: Other DNA sequences in the sample encode the same CDR3. The chain employs TRBV28 and TRBJ1-5, with 7 positions matching TRBD1. This CDR3 region has 15 residues. V gave up 3 bases and J gave up 2 bases; unmatched junction bases: 4. The germline gives CDR1 MDHEN, CDR2 SYDVKM. DNA of the CDR3: TGTGCCAGCAGTTTTCGACAGGGAGGCAATCAGCCCCAGCATTTT. It translates to CASSFRQGGNQPQHF.

The gene calls are TRBV3-1 (or the pseudogene TRBV3-2) and TRBJ1-2; no clear D. The germline V gene encodes CDR1 LGHDT and CDR2 YNNKEL (reference sequence). This CDR3 region has 14 residues. Between the trimmed V and J ends, which lost 3 bases and 4 bases, there was a span of 12 bases. The CDR3 is CASSQGLRGYGYTF. The CDR3 nucleotides are TGTGCCAGCAGCCAGGGCCTCCGGGGCTATGGCTACACCTTC.

The count of this clone is one. The chain has TRBV20-1 and TRBJ1-2; TRBD1 might be the D (6 bases). Germline-derived CDR1 and CDR2 are DFQATT and SNEGSKA (reference sequence). The CDR3 spans 11 residues. V lost 4 bases, J lost 8 bases, and 11 bases lay in between. The CDR3 protein is CSANRGQGYTF. The CDR3 DNA reads TGCAGTGCTAACCGGGGACAAGGCTACACCTTC.

This chain connects TRBV28 to TRBJ2-5, with 10 bases identical to TRBD1. CDR1 MDHEN and CDR2 SYDVKM come from the germline V gene. The V and J ends lost 2 bases and 6 bases, in that order; junction bases with no gene match: 6. The CDR3 has 15 amino acids. The CDR3 loop is CASSLPGTGEKTQYF. The CDR3 DNA reads TGTGCCAGCAGTTTACCCGGGACAGGGGAGAAGACCCAGTACTTC.